The source of this T cell receptor beta chain is a study of cytomegalovirus exposure and HLA in healthy donors. Study-level points and caveats: According to an earlier analysis, most TCR beta V segments yielded productive rearrangements about 90% or about 30% of the time.

Researchers ran the PCR with 60 Vbeta and 13 Jbeta primers. Clones were sequenced by immunoSEQ multiplex PCR, and TCRdb holds only the in-frame ones, with some missing. The profile shows 150,000 to 200,000 clones, 75% of them singletons. Trimming stripped 10 bases from V and 2 bases from J, with 15 bases between. The CDR3 is 13 residues long. Germline values: CDR1 MDHEN, CDR2 SYDVKM. Note on this clone: The antigen remains undetermined.

The specimen sequenced was PBMCs. This chain joins TRBV28 and TRBJ2-7; possible D gene TRBD1, 6 bases. The receptor's source is a man aged 18 to 29 in good health and CMV-seropositive. CDR3 region: CATLPGVAYEQYF. Written as DNA, the CDR3 is TGTGCCACCCTACCAGGGGTAGCCTACGAGCAGTACTTC.